A selection of T cell receptor beta chains follows, all from one sample in a study of siplizumab effects on memory and regulatory T cells. The repertoire was sequenced with immunoSEQ multiplex PCR; TCRdb's copy has only in-frame clones and lacks some. The sample records approximately 75,000 clones, roughly 93% being singletons. Sequenced material: CD8+ T cells sorted from blood. These receptors all come from a human donor in good health. Each CDR3 is given with its conserved first and last residue. D genes are given only for firm matches. Size tells how often a clone was seen (once, few, many) or the class of an expanded clone, and some rows leave it out.

j_call clone_size v_call d_call cdr3_aa cdr3_nt
TRBJ1-2 . TRBV7-2 TRBD1 CASSLPGQNYGYTF TGTGCCAGCAGCTTACCGGGACAGAACTATGGCTACACCTTC
TRBJ2-3 . TRBV6-4 TRBD2 CASSGGAGGPDTQYF TGTGCCAGCAGTGGAGGAGCGGGGGGGCCAGATACGCAGTATTTT
TRBJ2-2 . TRBV7-2 TRBD1 CASRDRGDGLYTGELFF TGTGCCAGCCGGGACAGGGGGGATGGATTGTACACCGGGGAGCTGTTTTTT
TRBJ1-4 . TRBV5-4 . CASSLGSEKLFF TGTGCCAGCAGCTTAGGCAGTGAAAAACTGTTTTTT
TRBJ2-1 . TRBV10-2 TRBD2 CASSLADTAEQFF TGCGCCAGCAGTCTAGCGGACACGGCTGAGCAGTTCTTC
TRBJ2-3 . TRBV2 . CASRYGVGTDTQYF TGTGCCAGCAGGTACGGGGTTGGCACAGATACGCAGTATTTT
TRBJ2-7 . TRBV9 . CASSVGPGSAYEQYF TGTGCCAGCAGCGTAGGTCCGGGGTCCGCCTACGAGCAGTACTTC
TRBJ2-3 . TRBV18 . CASSPEFRTQYF TGTGCCAGCTCACCAGAGTTTAGGACGCAGTATTTT
TRBJ2-3 . TRBV6-5 TRBD2 CASSWTSGGADTQYF TGTGCCAGCAGTTGGACTAGCGGGGGTGCAGATACGCAGTATTTT
TRBJ2-2 few TRBV4-2 . CASSRPGEAGELFF TGTGCCAGCAGTCGCCCCGGAGAGGCCGGGGAGCTGTTTTTT
TRBJ2-1 . TRBV19 TRBD2 CASSIVGGGAYNEQFF TGTGCCAGTAGTATAGTGGGCGGGGGGGCCTACAATGAGCAGTTCTTC
TRBJ1-6 . TRBV7-9 . CASSPDSYNSPLHF TGTGCCAGCAGCCCGGACAGTTATAATTCACCCCTCCACTTT
TRBJ2-2 . TRBV7-9 . CASSFTGMVTGELFF TGTGCCAGCAGCTTCACAGGGATGGTCACCGGGGAGCTGTTTTTT
TRBJ1-1 . TRBV7-9 . CASIERVNTEAFF TGTGCCAGCATTGAGAGGGTGAACACTGAAGCTTTCTTT
TRBJ2-5 . TRBV27 . CASSPTTAEGTQYF TGTGCCAGCAGTCCTACGACGGCCGAGGGGACCCAGTACTTC